This T cell receptor (beta chain) was profiled in a study of Tregs in tolerant kidney transplant recipients. Study-level findings and limits: Activated donor B cell expansion appeared to reveal the most relevant donor-specific TCRbeta repertoire. This study did not directly address biological reproducibility.

Clones were sequenced by immunoSEQ multiplex PCR, and TCRdb holds only the in-frame ones, with some missing. The sample contains tens of thousands of clones, 80% to 95% of which appear only once. V shed 7 bases and J 0 bases; nucleotides not matched to a gene: 5. Germline V gene data show CDR1 as SQVTM and CDR2 as ANQGSEA. The CDR3 spans 13 residues. In its sample, this clone was seen once. Its antigen is unknown. Recipients received nonmyeloablative bone marrow transplants from related graft donors, with transient mixed chimerism. Unstimulated Tregs (CD4+CD25+CD127-) and CD4+CD25- non-Tregs were sorted from PBMCs.

This TCR was recovered from a human patient who received a combined kidney and bone marrow transplant. The T cells may partly be graft donor cells. The sample was CD4+ T cells from blood (PBMCs), taken 12 months after the transplant. This chain uses TRBV29-1 with TRBJ2-7, with 8 nucleotides matching TRBD1. The CDR3 bases are TGCAGCGCCGGACAGGGTGGCTCCTACGAGCAGTACTTC. Translated, it gives CSAGQGGSYEQYF.